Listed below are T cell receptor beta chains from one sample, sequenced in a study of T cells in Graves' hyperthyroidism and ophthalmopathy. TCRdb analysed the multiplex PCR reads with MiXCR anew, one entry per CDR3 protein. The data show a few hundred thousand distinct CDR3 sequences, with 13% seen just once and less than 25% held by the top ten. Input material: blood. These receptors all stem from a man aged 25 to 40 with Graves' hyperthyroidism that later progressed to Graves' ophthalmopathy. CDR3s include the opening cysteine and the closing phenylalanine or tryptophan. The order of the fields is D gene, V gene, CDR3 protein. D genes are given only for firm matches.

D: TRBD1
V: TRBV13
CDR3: CASSRKGQGFYEQYF

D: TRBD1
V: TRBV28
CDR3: CASSLLYRGPRNYGYTF

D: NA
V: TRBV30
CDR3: CAWSVRQKETQYF

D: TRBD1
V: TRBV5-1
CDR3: CASSLVAQGAGGETQYF

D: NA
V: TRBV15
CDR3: CATSRDNGGGELFF

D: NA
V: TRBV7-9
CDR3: CASSEEGVGGYTF

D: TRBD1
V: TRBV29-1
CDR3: CSVSRQGGETQYF

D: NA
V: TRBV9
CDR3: CASSPGMWENTEAFF

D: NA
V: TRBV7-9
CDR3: CASSTRDIYEQYF

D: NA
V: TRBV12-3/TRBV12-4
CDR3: CASSRIVEGGGELFF

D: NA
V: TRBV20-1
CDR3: CSASAGPYNSPLHF

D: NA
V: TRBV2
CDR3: CASSDRGQPQHF

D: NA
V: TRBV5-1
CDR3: CASSLEHGPSVVGDTQYF

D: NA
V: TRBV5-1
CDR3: CASSPFPGQSSYEQYF

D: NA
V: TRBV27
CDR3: CASSLSIGAYKQYF

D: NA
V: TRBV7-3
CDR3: CASSPRGQNTGELFF

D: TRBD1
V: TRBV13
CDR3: CASSGQGNFGEQYF

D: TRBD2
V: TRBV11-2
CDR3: CASSPWGTSDPSTDTQYF

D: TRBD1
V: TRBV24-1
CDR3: CATSDLGGQGPETQYF

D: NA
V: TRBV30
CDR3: CAWSLFSGASYEQYF

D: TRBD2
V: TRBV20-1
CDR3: CSARDLTSGGHTNTGELFF

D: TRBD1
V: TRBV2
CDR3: CASKQWDSTPGQYF

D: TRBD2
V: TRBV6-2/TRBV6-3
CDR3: CASTGLAGVQETQYF

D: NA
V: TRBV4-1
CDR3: CASSRSGTQETQYF

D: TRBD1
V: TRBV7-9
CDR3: CASSPDLTGSSYNEQFF

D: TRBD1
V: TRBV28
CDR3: CASSFRTGGGVNTEAFF

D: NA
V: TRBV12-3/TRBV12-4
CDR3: CASSPIGGAYGYTF

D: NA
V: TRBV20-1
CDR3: CSAGPMGSPLHF

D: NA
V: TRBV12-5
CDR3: CASGLGHEQYF